This TCR beta chain was captured by sequencing in a study of read filtering for tumor transcriptome and immune sequencing. Study overall: Eight or nine patients were R-ISS I, 16 were R-ISS II, more than five were R-ISS III. Per sample, TCR-region reads ranged about 4.05 to 11 million by IR-seq, roughly 80 to 1273 by RNA-seq.

Trimming took off 4 bases at V and 4 bases at J, with 10 bases between the two ends. This CDR3 is 13 amino acids long. Per the germline V gene, CDR1 is SEHNR and CDR2 is FQNEAQ (reference sequence). Findings and limits, study-wide: Even smaller IR-seq throughput identified most shared clonotypes.

Every patient had bone marrow sampled while the disease was active. The table lists this clonotype with many counts. Antigen unknown. This library used around 400 ng RNA and molecular barcoded adaptors spanning alpha/delta and beta/gamma chains. TCRdb ran MiXCR on the reads and lists one entry per CDR3 protein. The table includes 93,000 or so distinct CDR3 sequences, around a fifth detected once. Input material: a population of CD138-negative cells sorted from bone marrow. The J gene is TRBJ1-1, the V gene TRBV7-9; the D gene is possibly TRBD1 (5 bases). This TCR came from a donor at least 40 years old with multiple myeloma. CDR3 bases: TGTGCCAGCAGCTCGCAGGGATCCACTGAAGCTTTCTTT. Protein: CASSSQGSTEAFF.